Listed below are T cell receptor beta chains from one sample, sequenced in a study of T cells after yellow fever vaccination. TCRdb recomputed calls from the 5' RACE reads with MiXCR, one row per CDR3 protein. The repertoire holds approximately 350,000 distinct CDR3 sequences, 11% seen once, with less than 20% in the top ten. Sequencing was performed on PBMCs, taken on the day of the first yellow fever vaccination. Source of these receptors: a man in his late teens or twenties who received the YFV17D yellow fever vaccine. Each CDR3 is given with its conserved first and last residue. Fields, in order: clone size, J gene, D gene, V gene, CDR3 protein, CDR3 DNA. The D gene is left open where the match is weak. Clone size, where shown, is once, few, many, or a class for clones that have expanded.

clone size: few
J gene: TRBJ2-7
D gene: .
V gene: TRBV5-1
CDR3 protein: CASSGDNYEQYF
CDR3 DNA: TGCGCCAGCAGCGGTGACAATTACGAGCAGTACTTC

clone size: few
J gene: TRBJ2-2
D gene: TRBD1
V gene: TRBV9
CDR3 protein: CASSVSGTATGELFF
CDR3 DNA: TGTGCCAGCAGCGTCTCCGGGACAGCCACCGGGGAGCTGTTTTTT

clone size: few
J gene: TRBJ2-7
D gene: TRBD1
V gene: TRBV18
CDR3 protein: CASSRERQGYEQYF
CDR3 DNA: TGTGCCAGCTCACGGGAAAGACAGGGATACGAGCAGTACTTC

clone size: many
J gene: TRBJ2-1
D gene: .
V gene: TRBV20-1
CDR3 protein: CSARSWAGNEQFF
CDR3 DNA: TGCAGTGCTAGGTCATGGGCAGGGAATGAGCAGTTCTTC

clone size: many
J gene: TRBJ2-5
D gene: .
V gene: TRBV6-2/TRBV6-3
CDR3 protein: CASSYGGYQETQYF
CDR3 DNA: TGTGCCAGCAGTTACGGGGGGTACCAAGAGACCCAGTACTTC

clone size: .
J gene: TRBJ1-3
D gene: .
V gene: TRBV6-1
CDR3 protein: CASSSSPLPGNTIYF
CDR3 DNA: TGTGCCAGCAGTAGCAGCCCCCTACCCGGAAACACCATATATTTT

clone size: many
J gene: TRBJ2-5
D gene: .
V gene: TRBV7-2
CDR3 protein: CASSLGLGGTQYF
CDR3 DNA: TGTGCCAGCAGCTTAGGATTGGGGGGGACCCAGTACTTC

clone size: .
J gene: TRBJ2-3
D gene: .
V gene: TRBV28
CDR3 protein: CASSWGLRGTQYF
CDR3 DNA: TGTGCCAGCAGTTGGGGGCTTCGGGGTACGCAGTATTTT

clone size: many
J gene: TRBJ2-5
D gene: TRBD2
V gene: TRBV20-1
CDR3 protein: CSAEAGGIGTQYF
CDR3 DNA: TGCAGTGCAGAAGCGGGGGGAATAGGGACCCAGTACTTC

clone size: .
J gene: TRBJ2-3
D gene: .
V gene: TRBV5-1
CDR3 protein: CACSAATDTQYF
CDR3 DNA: TGCGCCTGCAGCGCCGCCACAGATACGCAGTATTTT

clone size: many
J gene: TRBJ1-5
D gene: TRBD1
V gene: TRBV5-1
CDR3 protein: CASSLAGQVNQPQHF
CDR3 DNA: TGCGCCAGCAGCTTGGCCGGACAGGTCAATCAGCCCCAGCATTTT

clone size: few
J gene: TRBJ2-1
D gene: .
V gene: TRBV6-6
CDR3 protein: CASSSLGEQFF
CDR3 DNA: TGTGCCAGCAGTTCTCTAGGCGAGCAGTTCTTC

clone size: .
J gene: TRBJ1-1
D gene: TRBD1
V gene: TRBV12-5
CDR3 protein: CASGSFGQGGNTEAFF
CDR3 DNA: TGTGCTAGTGGTTCTTTCGGACAGGGCGGGAACACTGAAGCTTTCTTT

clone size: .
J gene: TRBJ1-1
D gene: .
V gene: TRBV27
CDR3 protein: CASSFMGDTEAFF
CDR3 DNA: TGTGCCAGCAGTTTTATGGGAGACACTGAAGCTTTCTTT

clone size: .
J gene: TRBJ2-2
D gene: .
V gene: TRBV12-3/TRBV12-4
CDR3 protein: CASSSGIYAYTGELFF
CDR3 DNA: TGTGCCAGCAGCTCCGGGATTTACGCGTACACCGGGGAGCTGTTTTTT

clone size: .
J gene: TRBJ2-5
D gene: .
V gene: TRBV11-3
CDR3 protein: CASSLGRGATETQYF
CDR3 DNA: TGTGCCAGCAGCTTAGGACGGGGGGCTACCGAGACCCAGTACTTC

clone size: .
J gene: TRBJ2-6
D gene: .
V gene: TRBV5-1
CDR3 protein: CASSLQHSGANVLTF
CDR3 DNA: TGCGCCAGCAGCTTACAGCACTCTGGGGCCAACGTCCTGACTTTC

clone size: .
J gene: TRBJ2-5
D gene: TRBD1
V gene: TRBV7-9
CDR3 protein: CASTQTKTGEETQYF
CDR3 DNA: TGTGCCAGCACCCAAACAAAGACAGGGGAAGAGACCCAGTACTTC

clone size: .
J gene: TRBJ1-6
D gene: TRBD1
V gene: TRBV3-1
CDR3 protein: CASSQMDRLDSPLHF
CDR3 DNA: TGTGCCAGCAGCCAGATGGACAGGCTGGATTCACCCCTCCACTTT

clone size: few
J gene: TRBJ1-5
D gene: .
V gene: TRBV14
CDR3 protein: CASSQDPQGKGNQPQHF
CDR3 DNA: TGTGCCAGCAGCCAAGATCCGCAGGGAAAAGGGAATCAGCCCCAGCATTTT